This TCR beta chain was sequenced in a study of CD8 T cells in ankylosing spondylitis. J gave up 8 bases and V 1 base, and 3 bases lay outside the gene matches. The CDR3 loop spans 14 amino acids. Germline assignment: CDR1 LGHNA and CDR2 YSLEER. TCRdb passed the 5' RACE reads through MiXCR, listing each CDR3 protein once. The sample holds some 240,000 distinct CDR3 sequences; about 7% are singletons and the top ten take approximately 15%. Study-wide results and caveats: A TCR beta motif of roughly eight highly homologous variants appeared characteristic of ankylosing spondylitis blood.

A few counts support this clonotype. Antigen unknown. The sample taken for sequencing was blood, either unsorted or a sorted T cell fraction (not recorded which). The rearrangement joins TRBV4-3 to TRBJ1-2; 11 bases agree with TRBD1. The clonotype originates from a male donor with ankylosing spondylitis. CDR3 in DNA: TGCGCCAGCAGCCAAGGGACAGGGGGCCGAGGCTACACCTTC. This translates into CASSQGTGGRGYTF.